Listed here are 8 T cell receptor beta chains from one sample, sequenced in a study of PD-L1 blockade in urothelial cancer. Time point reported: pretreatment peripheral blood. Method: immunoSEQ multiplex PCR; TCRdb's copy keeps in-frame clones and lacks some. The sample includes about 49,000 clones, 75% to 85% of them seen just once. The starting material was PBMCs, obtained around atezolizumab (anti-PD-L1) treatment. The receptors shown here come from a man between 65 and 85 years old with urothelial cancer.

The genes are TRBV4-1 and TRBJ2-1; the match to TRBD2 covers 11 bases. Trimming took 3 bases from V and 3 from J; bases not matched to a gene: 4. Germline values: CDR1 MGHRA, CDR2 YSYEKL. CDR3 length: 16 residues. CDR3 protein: CASSQETSGNYNEQFF. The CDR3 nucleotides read TGCGCCAGCAGCCAGGAGACTAGCGGGAACTACAATGAGCAGTTCTTC.

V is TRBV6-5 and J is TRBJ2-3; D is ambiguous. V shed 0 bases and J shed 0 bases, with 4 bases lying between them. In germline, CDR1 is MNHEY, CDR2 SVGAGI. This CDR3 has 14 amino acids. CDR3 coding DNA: TGTGCCAGCAGTTACTCGAGTAGCACAGATACGCAGTATTTT. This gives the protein CASSYSSSTDTQYF.

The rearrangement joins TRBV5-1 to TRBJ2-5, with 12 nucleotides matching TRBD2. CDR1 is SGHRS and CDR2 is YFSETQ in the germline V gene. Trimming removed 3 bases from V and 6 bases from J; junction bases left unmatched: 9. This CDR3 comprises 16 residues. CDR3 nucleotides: TGCGCCAGCAGCTCTGAGGCTAGCGGGAGGGGGAAGACCCAGTACTTC. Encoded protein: CASSSEASGRGKTQYF. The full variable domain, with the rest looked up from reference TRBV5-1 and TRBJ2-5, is KAGVTQTPRYLIKTRGQQVTLSCSPISGHRSVSWYQQTPGQGLQFLFEYFSETQRNKGNFPGRFSGRQFSNSRSEMNVSTLELGDSALYLCASSSEASGRGKTQYFGPGTRLLVL.

CDR3 region: CSVSEGANTGELFF. CDR3 bases: TGCAGCGTCTCAGAGGGGGCGAACACCGGGGAGCTGTTTTTT. The chain couples TRBV29-1 to TRBJ2-2; perhaps TRBD1 as D (6 bases). Germline CDR1 reads SQVTM; CDR2 reads ANQGSEA. Trimming removed 6 bases at V and 0 bases at J, with 11 bases between. The CDR3 has 14 residues.

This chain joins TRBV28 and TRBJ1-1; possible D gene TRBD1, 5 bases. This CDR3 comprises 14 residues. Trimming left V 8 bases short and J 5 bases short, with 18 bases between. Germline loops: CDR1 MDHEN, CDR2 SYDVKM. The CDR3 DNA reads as TGTGCCAGCGGGTCTCCAGGGCCGCTGACTGAAGCTTTCTTT. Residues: CASGSPGPLTEAFF. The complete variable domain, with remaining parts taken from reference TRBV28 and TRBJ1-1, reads DVKVTQSSRYLVKRTGEKVFLECVQDMDHENMFWYRQDPGLGLRLIYFSYDVKMKEKGDIPEGYSVSREKKERFSLILESASTNQTSMYLCASGSPGPLTEAFFGQGTRLTVV.

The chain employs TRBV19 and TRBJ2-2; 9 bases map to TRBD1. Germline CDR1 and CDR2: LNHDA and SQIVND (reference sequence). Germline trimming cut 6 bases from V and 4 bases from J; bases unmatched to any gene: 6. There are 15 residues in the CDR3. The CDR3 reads CASSGQGRTTGELFF. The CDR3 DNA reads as TGTGCCAGTAGCGGACAGGGGCGCACCACCGGGGAGCTGTTTTTT.

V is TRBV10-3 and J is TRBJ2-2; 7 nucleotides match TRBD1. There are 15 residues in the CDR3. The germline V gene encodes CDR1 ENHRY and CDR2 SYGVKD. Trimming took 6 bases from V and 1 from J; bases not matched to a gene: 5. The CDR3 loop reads CAIRTGTENTGELFF. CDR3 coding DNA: TGTGCCATCAGGACCGGGACAGAGAACACCGGGGAGCTGTTTTTT.

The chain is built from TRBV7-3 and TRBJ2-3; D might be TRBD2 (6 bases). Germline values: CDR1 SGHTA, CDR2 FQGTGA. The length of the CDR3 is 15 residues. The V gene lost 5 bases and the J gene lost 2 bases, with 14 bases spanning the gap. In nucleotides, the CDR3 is TGTGCCAGCAGCCTCGACCGGGACTCCACAGATACGCAGTATTTT. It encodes CASSLDRDSTDTQYF.